This T cell receptor beta chain was retrieved from a study of blood T cell repertoires in COVID-19. Germline V gene lookup returns CDR1 SGHTA and CDR2 FQGNSA. The length of the CDR3 is 15 residues. After removal of 6 bases from V and 3 bases from J, the junction contained 10 bases not matched to a gene. Assay used: immunoSEQ multiplex PCR; TCRdb lists only in-frame clones, some missing. Of about 35,000 clones in the sample, roughly 80% were seen once. The sequence was obtained from a man aged 55 to 70 in a cohort sampled during active COVID-19. V and J are TRBV7-2 and TRBJ2-7, with 8 bases fitting TRBD2. The sequenced sample consisted of peripheral blood. The CDR3 DNA reads as TGTGCCAGCAGTTCGAACCCCGGGACTAGCTACGAGCAGTACTTC. It codes for CASSSNPGTSYEQYF.